Following are 25 T cell receptor beta chains from one sample sequenced in a study of T-cell reconstitution after alpha-beta-depleted transplantation in children. Unique molecular identifiers featured in how the TCRbeta library was prepared. TCRdb reprocessed the PCR reads via MiXCR and lists one record per CDR3 protein. Of 27,000 or so distinct CDR3 sequences in the sample, 15% to 20% were seen once. Sequenced material: PBMCs, mostly from graft donor cells, taken 60 days after TCRalphabeta/CD19-depleted stem cell transplant. These receptors were obtained from a male patient aged 2-15 years who had a stem cell transplant for acute lymphoblastic leukemia, so the T cells may come from the graft donor.

This clonotype came up a few times. The chain employs TRBV3-1 and TRBJ1-1; D is undetermined. The CDR3 contains 11 residues. The V and J ends lost 2 bases and 11 bases respectively, with 9 bases between them. In germline, CDR1 is LGHDT, CDR2 YNNKEL (reference sequence). This CDR3 reads CASSQLWVAFF. The CDR3 DNA is TGTGCCAGCAGCCAACTTTGGGTCGCTTTCTTT.

This clonotype came up many times. The V and J genes are TRBV12-3 or TRBV12-4 and TRBJ1-5, with D possibly matching TRBD1 (6 bases). Trimming shortened V by 2 bases and J by 12 bases, and 11 bases separated the two germline ends. The CDR3 has 12 amino acids. The CDR3 nucleotides read TGTGCCAGCAGTTTACTTGGGGGCGACCAGCATTTT. Its protein product is CASSLLGGDQHF.

This clonotype was seen more than once but under ten times. V is TRBV7-2 and J is TRBJ1-6, with D hard to call. Germline V CDR1 and CDR2: SGHTA, FQGNSA. The CDR3 spans 15 residues. Trimming removed 8 bases at V and 3 bases at J, with 14 bases between. CDR3 sequence: CASLSGSYYNSPLHF. Here the CDR3 DNA reads TGTGCCAGCCTCTCGGGCAGTTACTATAATTCACCCCTCCACTTT.

V and J are TRBV20-1 and TRBJ1-1; 7 bases are a match to TRBD1. V trimming: 5 bases; J trimming: 5 bases; junction bases outside the gene matches: 8. The CDR3 consists of 13 residues. Germline V gives CDR1 DFQATT, CDR2 SNEGSKA (reference sequence). The CDR3 coding sequence is TGCAGTGCTGGCAGACAGGGTGGTACTGAAGCTTTCTTT. Amino acids: CSAGRQGGTEAFF.

This clonotype has a handful of counts. The chain joins TRBV10-3 to TRBJ2-5; 8 bases map to TRBD1. V lost 6 bases, J lost 3 bases, and 9 bases stayed unmatched. Germline lookup yields CDR1 ENHRY and CDR2 SYGVKD. The CDR3 length is 15 residues. The chain's CDR3 is CAISSEDRVEETQYF. As DNA, the CDR3 is TGTGCCATCAGCTCAGAGGACAGGGTGGAAGAGACCCAGTACTTC.

This clonotype was seen ten or more times. The chain recombines TRBV13 with TRBJ2-1, with D possibly matching TRBD2 (5 bases). The germline gives CDR1 PRHDT, CDR2 FYEKMQ (reference sequence). V lost 5 bases and J 5 bases, leaving 13 bases between the germline ends. The CDR3 has 14 residues. For the CDR3, the DNA is TGTGCCAGCAGCCCGAGGGCTATCAACAATGAGCAGTTCTTC. Protein product: CASSPRAINNEQFF.

The sample holds many counts of this clonotype. The chain has TRBV5-1 and TRBJ2-3; no definite D call. The CDR3 is 12 amino acids. Germline loops: CDR1 SGHRS, CDR2 YFSETQ. V lost 3 bases, J lost 5 bases, and 7 bases lay in between. Written as DNA, the CDR3 is TGCGCCAGCAGCTCCCATGGAGATACGCAGTATTTT. Amino acids: CASSSHGDTQYF.

This chain links TRBV11-3 with TRBJ1-6; 9 nucleotides align to TRBD1. The CDR3 runs 14 residues. The germline V gene encodes CDR1 SGHNT and CDR2 YENEEA. V shed 7 bases and J 7 bases; nucleotides not matched to a gene: 5. The CDR3 DNA is TGTGCCAGCACCTCCGGACAGGGGAATTCACCCCTCCACTTT. Amino acids: CASTSGQGNSPLHF.

J is TRBJ1-5 and V is TRBV28; a possible D gene is TRBD1 (5 bases). The CDR3 runs to 12 residues. Trimming stripped 8 bases from V and 5 bases from J, with 10 bases between. Germline values: CDR1 MDHEN, CDR2 SYDVKM. CDR3 nucleotide sequence: TGTGCCAGCGGCTCACAGGATCAGCCCCAGCATTTT. Protein: CASGSQDQPQHF.

V gene TRBV20-1 combines with J gene TRBJ2-2; 7 bases are a match to TRBD2. Per germline, CDR1 DFQATT and CDR2 SNEGSKA (reference sequence). The CDR3 extends over 14 amino acids. With V trimmed by 6 bases and J by 6 bases, 10 bases remained unmatched. The CDR3 DNA reads TGCAGTGCCAGGCCCAGCGGGATACCCGGGGAGCTGTTTTTT. Its protein is CSARPSGIPGELFF.

The table lists this clonotype with a few counts. V usage is TRBV6-2 or TRBV6-3 and J usage is TRBJ2-7, with TRBD2 identical over 12 bases. The CDR3 runs 15 residues. Trimming removed 6 bases from V and 7 bases from J; junction bases left unmatched: 10. CDR1 and CDR2 from the germline V gene are MNHEY and SVGEGT. The CDR3 region is CASRPLAGGPREQYF. The CDR3 nucleotides read TGTGCCAGCAGACCTCTAGCGGGAGGGCCACGAGAGCAGTACTTC.

This clonotype is labeled as medium-sized. The junction and the germline gene differ at one end; a read error may be behind it. The gene calls are TRBV12-3 or TRBV12-4 and TRBJ2-1; 8 bases line up with TRBD2. CDR3 length: 14 amino acids. The CDR3 region is CASSLYREGNEQLF. Written as DNA, the CDR3 is TGTGCCAGCAGTTTATATCGGGAGGGCAATGAGCAGCTCTTC.

The chain links TRBV10-3 to TRBJ2-5; possibly TRBD1 or TRBD2 for D (5 bases each). This CDR3 has 13 amino acids. In germline, CDR1 is ENHRY, CDR2 SYGVKD. V gave up 6 bases and J gave up 2 bases, with 10 bases separating them. The chain's CDR3 is CAISPGPQETQYF. In DNA, the CDR3 is TGTGCCATCAGCCCGGGACCACAAGAGACCCAGTACTTC.

This sequence joins TRBV18 and TRBJ2-1; TRBD1 matches at 8 bases. CDR3 size: 17 residues. The germline gives CDR1 KGHSH, CDR2 LQKENI. J gave up 0 bases and V 2 bases, and 6 bases lay outside the gene matches. Written as DNA, the CDR3 is TGTGCCAGCTCACCAGGGTGGGACAGGAGCTCCTACAATGAGCAGTTCTTC. Protein sequence: CASSPGWDRSSYNEQFF.

This clonotype was counted only a few times. The rearrangement links TRBV28 to TRBJ2-3; no reliable D call. CDR1 and CDR2 from the germline V gene are MDHEN and SYDVKM. The V end was cut by 6 bases, the J end by 2 bases, with 12 bases between. CDR3 size: 14 residues. The CDR3 bases are TGTGCCAGCAGCCGTACAGAGAACACAGATACGCAGTATTTT. It is translated as CASSRTENTDTQYF.

This clonotype occurred many times. V is TRBV19 and J is TRBJ1-5; no clear D. Germline V CDR1 and CDR2: LNHDA, SQIVND (reference sequence). The CDR3 is made up of 14 amino acids. The V end was cut by 4 bases, the J end by 15 bases, with 22 bases between. CDR3 sequence (DNA): TGTGCCAGTAGTACCCCGACCCTCCCTGGCGGTTTGCATTTT. Its translation: CASSTPTLPGGLHF.

The V and J genes are TRBV5-8 and TRBJ1-2; TRBD1 matches 10 bases. The CDR3 consists of 17 residues. V lost 7 bases and J lost 4; bases outside the gene matches: 16. The V gene's germline CDR1 is SGHTS and CDR2 YDEGEE. The CDR3 protein is CASLNLGQGIGRYGYTF. The CDR3 DNA follows: TGTGCCAGCTTGAATCTGGGACAGGGGATTGGCCGCTATGGCTACACCTTC.

The V gene is TRBV20-1, the J gene TRBJ2-2; 7 bases are shared with TRBD2. The germline gives CDR1 DFQATT, CDR2 SNEGSKA (reference sequence). The trim removed 0 bases at V and 4 bases at J, leaving 5 bases unmatched. The length of the CDR3 is 15 residues. CDR3 in amino acids: CSAREWREITGELFF. In DNA, the CDR3 is TGCAGTGCTAGAGAATGGCGGGAGATCACCGGGGAGCTGTTTTTT.

This clonotype was recorded at least ten times. The chain combines TRBV12-3 or TRBV12-4 with TRBJ2-3; the D is unclear. The CDR3 spans 13 residues. Trimming left V 7 bases short and J 2 bases short, with 10 bases between. The CDR3 DNA sequence: TGTGCCAGCACCTTCAGCGACACAGATACGCAGTATTTT. It specifies CASTFSDTDTQYF.

The sample holds a few counts of this clonotype. The CDR3 is CASSFGGRGPYEQYF. The CDR3 coding sequence is TGTGCCAGCAGCTTTGGCGGAAGGGGGCCTTACGAGCAGTACTTC. The V call is TRBV7-2, the J call TRBJ2-7; TRBD1 matches at 7 bases. The CDR3 has 15 residues. V lost 3 bases to trimming and J lost 4 bases; unmatched junction nucleotides: 9. Per germline, CDR1 SGHTA and CDR2 FQGNSA.

This clonotype appeared many times. The CDR3 region has the DNA TGCGCCAGCAGCCTTGGGGGGGAAGATACGCAGTATTTT. Encoded protein: CASSLGGEDTQYF. The rearrangement uses TRBV5-1 and TRBJ2-3; 7 nucleotides align to TRBD2. V lost 4 bases and J lost 5; bases outside the gene matches: 4. The CDR3 length is 13 residues. In germline, CDR1 is SGHRS, CDR2 YFSETQ.

The chain couples TRBV3-1 to TRBJ2-5; 7 bases match TRBD1. The length of the CDR3 is 15 residues. J lost 8 bases, V lost 1 base, and 10 bases had no gene match. The V gene's germline CDR1 is LGHDT and CDR2 YNNKEL (reference sequence). The CDR3 DNA follows: TGTGCCAGCAGCCAAGGGACAGGACCCAAGAGCACCCAGTACTTC. This codes for CASSQGTGPKSTQYF.

The rearrangement joins TRBV30 to TRBJ2-7; D gene ambiguous. V lost 1 base to trimming and J lost 1 base, with 8 bases between them. The CDR3 has 13 amino acids. CDR1 GTSNPN and CDR2 SVGIG come from the germline V gene (reference sequence). The CDR3 DNA reads as TGTGCCTGGAGTGAGGTAGCATCCTACGAGCAGTACTTC. Protein product: CAWSEVASYEQYF.

In its sample, this clonotype was seen many times. The V and J genes are TRBV7-2 and TRBJ1-1; TRBD1 is a possible D gene (5 bases). V was trimmed by 8 bases and J by 0 bases, leaving 13 bases between them. CDR3 length: 14 residues. Germline V gives CDR1 SGHTA, CDR2 FQGNSA. CDR3 coding DNA: TGTGCCAGCGCGCTAGACAGAGTGAACACTGAAGCTTTCTTT. This sequence encodes CASALDRVNTEAFF. Filled out from reference TRBV7-2 and TRBJ1-1, the complete variable domain reads GAGVSQSPSNKVTEKGKDVELRCDPISGHTALYWYRQSLGQGLEFLIYFQGNSAPDKSGLPSDRFSAERTGGSVSTLTIQRTQQEDSAVYLCASALDRVNTEAFFGQGTRLTVV.

The rearrangement links TRBV15 to TRBJ1-4; 9 bases are a match to TRBD1. CDR1 and CDR2 (germline): LNHNV, YYDKDF (reference sequence). V shed 5 bases, J shed 5 bases, and the junction held 12 bases outside the gene matches. This CDR3 has 17 residues. CDR3 sequence: CATSHWGGQGPNEKLFF. The CDR3 coding sequence is TGTGCCACCAGCCATTGGGGAGGACAGGGGCCCAATGAAAAACTGTTTTTT. The variable domain in full, completed from reference TRBV15 and TRBJ1-4, reads DAMVIQNPRYQVTQFGKPVTLSCSQTLNHNVMYWYQQKSSQAPKLLFHYYDKDFNNEADTPDNFQSRRPNTSFCFLDIRSPGLGDTAMYLCATSHWGGQGPNEKLFFGSGTQLSVL.